The present T cell receptor (beta chain) was sequenced within a study of regulatory T cells in long-lasting Graves disease. Study-wide results and limits: Compared with new cases, persistent Graves' patients showed reduced TCR diversity.

CDR3-region Arm-PCR and iRepertoire HTBI primers produced the TCR beta libraries. TCRdb re-called the multiplex PCR reads through MiXCR, storing one row per CDR3 protein. Of more than 300,000 distinct CDR3 sequences in the sample, about 12% were seen once. This clonotype was recorded at least ten times. Its antigen remains unidentified. The V gene's germline CDR1 is MNHEY and CDR2 SMNVEV (reference sequence). The length of the CDR3 is 13 residues. Trimming took off 6 bases at V and 3 bases at J, with 11 bases between the two ends. Time point specified: newly diagnosed GD, antithyroid drugs for less than 3 months. From RNA extracted from PBMCs, the TCR library was made. Those enrolled as patients came out of an endocrinology department in Xi'an, China. A nine-milliliter sample of peripheral blood was drawn into EDTA tubes. This same sample was also taken into another study, of T cells in Graves' hyperthyroidism and ophthalmopathy. That work adds: HTBI primers were used for first-round RT-PCR of the TCR CDR3.

The TCR comes from a young woman with Graves disease. The sequencing used peripheral blood mononuclear cells (PBMCs), collected at new diagnosis, from a patient treated with antithyroid drugs. J is TRBJ1-2 and V is TRBV27; D gene unclear. The DNA of the CDR3 is TGTGCCAGCAGCGGCGGCGAGGACTATGGCTACACCTTC. The encoded protein is CASSGGEDYGYTF.